This entry describes one T cell receptor beta chain. The antigen this receptor binds is unknown. Within one base of it there is no much larger clone, and no base qualities were kept. The data stem from a study of cytomegalovirus exposure and HLA in healthy donors (dated by TCRdb to 2016 to 2017). A note on the overall study: An earlier analysis of several hundred of the donors reported about 280 Gb of sequence data and around 100 million unique TCR beta sequences obtained from about 180 million T cells. An early release that covered 640 HLA-typed donors contained approximately 300 gigabases of sequencing data and around 85 million unique TCR sequences. Of the roughly 400 genotyped donors, roughly 85% fell in the genetic ancestry cluster associated with self-reported Caucasian donors. The study aimed to test whether signatures of past pathogen exposure could be identified by cataloging public T cell receptors. The study used immunosequencing to profile the T cell repertoires of 670 or so subjects and linked those repertoires to cytomegalovirus serostatus. Besides the first cohort of more than 650 subjects, a separate validation cohort made up of 120 different subjects was used. The study combined high-throughput TCR immunosequencing, statistical association of individual TCRs with disease status, and machine learning to predict cytomegalovirus infection status. A later analysis re-examined previously published TCR beta repertoires from over 500 donors and added high-resolution HLA genotyping to investigate patterns of TCR occurrence. Rather than using new phenotypic data, the later analysis identified candidate immune exposures from TCR beta sequences and from how often those sequences occurred across donors. An earlier analysis of some 600 of the donors applied high-throughput TCR beta sequencing to assess whether each TCR beta V gene segment acted as functional or pseudogenic. Donor age, sex, ethnicity and CMV serostatus were collected together with the repertoire data. A later genetic analysis used genome-wide SNP genotypes for about 65% of the 666 donors, treating that subset as a discovery cohort. All discovery cohort repertoires had been generated on a single sequencing platform. Both class I and class II loci were covered by HLA typing, at four-digit resolution. The number of typed donors differed by locus: roughly 620-630 for A, B, C, DRB1 and DQB1; 522 for DQA1; 600 to 610 for DPA1; and approximately 450 for DPB1. Four to six DR-DQ haplotypes were handled as single units for association and clustering, since linkage in the cohort was strong. On average, over 200,000 unique TCR beta nucleotide sequences were sequenced per donor among 300 to 500 genotyped donors of the cohort, with around 19% of those sequences being non-productive. Overall study results and their limits: Several of the top co-occurrence clusters appeared to be linked to parvovirus B19, influenza, CMV and Epstein-Barr virus, according to a later analysis. In the study, 164 TCR beta chains were listed as associated with cytomegalovirus. The classifier was reported to diagnose cytomegalovirus status with high specificity and sensitivity in both the original and validation cohorts. It was suggested by the authors that the approach could potentially be generalized to other disease states and immunological phenotypes. Most TCR sequences were seen in very few donors, while some public TCRs were found in many individuals. A later analysis found that most CMV-associated TCR beta chains appeared HLA-restricted, with HLA associations seemingly driven largely by CMV exposure. A further reported finding was that TCR beta sequences accurately predicted the HLA-A and HLA-B alleles for most subjects in the first cohort. A cluster of highly shared sequence variants was judged likely to be a technical artifact of the sequencing pipeline. Some IMGT-functional V segments, including TRBV6-2 and TRBV6-3, could not be told apart with the 87-base-pair reads, so those segments were excluded. A later analysis found that HLA-associated TCR beta chains were more clonally expanded and had lower generation probabilities than equally common non-associated chains. In a later genetic analysis, a missense DCLRE1C variant was associated with V-gene and J-gene trimming of TCR beta chains, and the association was replicated in an independent cohort. Linkage disequilibrium might explain the correlated functional status among segregating V segments, but an unknown experimental factor could not be ruled out. Compared with the roughly 670-donor mean, donors in an Asian-associated ancestry cluster had fewer N-insertions in productive TCRs, according to a later genetic analysis. In this cohort, only TCR beta chains were sequenced, and detectable features were limited by the absence of alpha or paired-chain data. Immune exposure information for the cohort was limited to CMV serostatus. When HLA alleles, especially DR and DQ, strongly co-occurred, attributing TCR associations to individual alleles was difficult. Sequencing depth was assumed to be roughly uniform across donors in the presence/absence analyses, though that assumption may not hold. At a false discovery rate of 0.05, a later analysis linked some 17,000 TCR beta sequences to specific HLA alleles. In a later analysis, TCR association rates were found to vary across HLA loci, with the most associated TCRs seen for DRB1 alleles and the fewest for HLA-C alleles. An earlier analysis of 587 of the donors showed that most TCR beta V segments appeared in productive rearrangements either about 90% or about 30% of the time, which broadly matched IMGT annotations. Because HLA typing was missing for some donors at each locus, association tests included only the typed subset. A few of the identified cytomegalovirus-associated TCR beta chains were confirmed in vitro to be specific for cytomegalovirus antigens. Fewer than 20 rarely observed V segments, including chromosome 9 orphons, were excluded from the earlier analysis of several hundred of the donors because counts were too low.

Library preparation was by the immunoSEQ multiplex PCR assay. The multiplex PCR relied on a mix of 60 forward primers for TCR Vbeta segments and 13 reverse primers for TCR Jbeta segments. The CDR3 region of rearranged TCR beta genes was amplified from genomic DNA by a multiplex PCR assay. The amplified TCR beta libraries were sequenced on the Illumina HiSeq System as 87-base-pair reads. In the authors' own workflow: In a later analysis, about 80 million unique TCR beta chains were counted across the 500 to 850 repertoires, and roughly 10 million of these chains were shared by at least two donors. Raw reads were error-corrected and collapsed into unique sequences with a nearest-neighbor algorithm that merged closely related sequences to remove PCR and sequencing errors. Alignment of CDR3 sequences to IMGT reference sequences was used to assign V, D and J gene segments. For a sequence to be retained, a match of at least six nucleotides was required to both a V gene segment and a J gene segment. Rearrangements were called productive when the CDR3 lacked stop codons and stayed in frame with V and J; all others were non-productive. Following IMGT convention, CDR3 was defined as the stretch from the second conserved V-encoded cysteine up to the conserved J-encoded phenylalanine. The earlier analysis of fewer than 700 of the donors excluded sequences that lacked an unambiguous match to a single V gene segment. An earlier analysis of several hundred of the donors called V segments functional above 56.7% productive rearrangements and segregating when the between-donor standard deviation exceeded 5%. A statistical classification framework was built for diagnosing cytomegalovirus status from the catalog of TCR beta chain sequences. In a later analysis, V and J genes were assigned by comparing TCR nucleotide sequences against IMGT/GENE-DB human TR gene sequences. Using the TCRdist pipeline, a later analysis assigned CDR3 sequences along with most-parsimonious VDJ recombination scenarios. In a later analysis, each TCR beta chain was defined by its CDR3 amino acid sequence together with its V-gene family, and reads lacking a unique V-gene family were excluded. As a way to deal with suspected cross-contamination and a sequencing artifact, a later analysis dropped roughly 620 nucleotide sequences that were highly shared and had low generation probability. For each public chain, a later analysis derived a clonal expansion index from normalized ranks of inferred template counts within each repertoire. In a later analysis, generation probabilities were computed with a VDJ recombination model fitted to out-of-frame rearrangements, and the resulting probabilities were checked against IGoR. A later analysis scored TCR-TCR, TCR-HLA and TCR-CMV co-occurrence with hypergeometric tests, applying a repertoire-size bias correction to TCR pairs. False discovery rates were estimated in a later analysis by permuting HLA or CMV assignments 20 times. In a later analysis, co-occurring TCRs were grouped using DBSCAN, and TCRdist sequence similarity was added for clustering within HLA-allele-positive subsets. Repertoires with fewer than 30,000 or more than 120,000 public chains, plus five repertoires with anomalous nucleotide sharing, were excluded from co-occurrence clustering. Here the immuneACCESS table is served through TCRdb, limited to in-frame sequences with V and J called. Missing clones are a known gap in these copies; in checked studies unresolved V genes cover under half, and the rest lacks a known reason. The DNA gave D and trimming, while V, J and clone size come from that table. The sample yields some 150,000 clones; roughly a tenth were counted once. The top ten clonotypes cover 1.8% of the sample.

The cohort comprised 666 healthy bone marrow donors. Cohort members were all nominally healthy when sampled, although unrecorded immune exposures were likely present. The donor tested CMV seronegative and was one of the 352 seronegative cohort members. A peripheral blood sample was collected from each donor, and TCR beta sequencing was performed on peripheral blood mononuclear cells. The Qiagen DNeasy Blood Extraction Kit was used to extract genomic DNA from the blood cell samples. Reading from cysteine to phenylalanine, the CDR3 counts 15 amino acids. The entry retains the CDR3 DNA only, 45 bases that are in frame from base 1. CDR1 and CDR2 are drawn from the germline V gene: MDHEN, SYDVKM. Trimming costs V 6 bases and J 3 bases, and their ends lie 15 bases apart.

The sequence derives from a male donor in good health and CMV-seronegative. Sequenced input: PBMCs. The receptor chain draws on TRBV28 and TRBJ2-1; a weak D assignment points to TRBD1 (5 bases agree). The sequence in DNA is TGTGCCAGCAGCCCATGGGCCAGGGTCTACAATGAGCAGTTCTTC. This is translated as CASSPWARVYNEQFF.